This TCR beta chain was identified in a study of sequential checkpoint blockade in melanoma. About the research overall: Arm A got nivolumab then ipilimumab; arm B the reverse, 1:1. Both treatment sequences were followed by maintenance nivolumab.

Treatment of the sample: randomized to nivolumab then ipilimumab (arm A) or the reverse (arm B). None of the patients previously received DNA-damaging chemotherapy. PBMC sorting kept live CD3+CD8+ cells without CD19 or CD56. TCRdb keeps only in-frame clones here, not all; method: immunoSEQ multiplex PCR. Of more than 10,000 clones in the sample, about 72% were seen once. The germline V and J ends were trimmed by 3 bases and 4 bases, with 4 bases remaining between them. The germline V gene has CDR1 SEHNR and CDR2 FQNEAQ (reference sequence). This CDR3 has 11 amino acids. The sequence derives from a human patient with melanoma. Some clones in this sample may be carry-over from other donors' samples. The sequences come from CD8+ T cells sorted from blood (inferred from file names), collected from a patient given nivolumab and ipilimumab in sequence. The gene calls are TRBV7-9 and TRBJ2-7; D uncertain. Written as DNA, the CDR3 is TGTGCCAGCAGCTTCAATTACGAGCAGTACTTC. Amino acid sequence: CASSFNYEQYF.